This T cell receptor beta chain appears in the sequencing data of a study of T cell responses to AZD1222 COVID-19 vaccine. General study findings and limits: Scientists sampled the repertoires only once the peak T cell response had passed. Regions 160-218 and 743-854 dominated among vaccine-associated CD4 TCRs spanning spike. Rises in breadth and depth of Spike-specific TCRs came after two AZD1222 doses.

CDR1 is MNHEY and CDR2 is SMNVEV in the germline V gene (reference sequence). Trimming at V came to 3 bases and at J to 3 bases, leaving 2 bases not matched to a gene. The CDR3 runs to 14 residues. With regard to this clone: The antigen is not known.

Data came from immunoSEQ multiplex PCR; TCRdb stores just in-frame clones and leaves some out. The repertoire holds 110,000 or so clones, around 90% seen once, with almost 5.5% in the top ten. The specimen comprised peripheral blood, sampled on day 0 of AZD1222 vaccination. This clonotype originated in an adult in good health. The rearrangement uses TRBV27 and TRBJ1-5; TRBD1 matches 7 bases. In DNA, the CDR3 is TGTGCCAGCAGTTTTAGGGGGCACAATCAGCCCCAGCATTTT. Translated: CASSFRGHNQPQHF.